One TCR beta chain is described in this entry. This record belongs to a study of blood T cell repertoires in COVID-19. J lost 6 bases, V lost 5 bases, and 4 bases had no gene match. Germline CDR1 LNHDA, CDR2 SQIVND (reference sequence). The CDR3 runs to 14 residues. Some clones are missing from TCRdb's copy, which holds only in-frame ones; the method was immunoSEQ multiplex PCR. The repertoire holds tens of thousands of clones, with roughly 88% as singletons. This chain uses TRBV19 with TRBJ1-4; 9 bases fit TRBD1. Sample: peripheral blood. The TCR comes from an older man with acute or convalescent COVID-19. The CDR3, as DNA: TGTGCCAGTAGTGACCGGGACAGGGATGAAAAACTGTTTTTT. This gives the protein CASSDRDRDEKLFF.